The 9 T cell receptor beta chains below all came from one sample that was sequenced in a study of blood T cell repertoires in COVID-19 (TCRdb year 2020). Library preparation was by the immunoSEQ multiplex PCR assay. Imported from immuneACCESS, the table was reduced by TCRdb to in-frame sequences with V and J called. These copies leave out some clones; in studies compared against another copy, an unresolved V gene accounts for under half, and the cause of the remainder is not known. In all, the sample holds some 270,000 clones, and 70% to 90% of those were seen once. The ten largest clonotypes hold about 4.1% of the sample. Sequences were obtained from PBMCs or T cells enriched from blood (not recorded which). The receptors here all came from a woman aged 30 to 39 who had recovered from COVID-19.

This clone was seen a few times. The gene calls are TRBV28 and TRBJ1-4; possible D gene TRBD1, 5 bases. The V and J ends lost 2 bases and 8 bases respectively, with 12 bases between them. The CDR3 covers 14 residues. Germline assignment: CDR1 MDHEN and CDR2 SYDVKM. The CDR3 loop reads CASSLQGGREKLFF. CDR3 sequence (DNA): TGTGCCAGCAGTTTACAGGGTGGACGCGAAAAACTGTTTTTT.

V usage is TRBV12-3 or TRBV12-4 and J usage is TRBJ2-5; D is uncertain. This CDR3 is built from 13 residues. V lost 6 bases and J lost 5, with 13 bases in between. CDR3 sequence: CASRLPMGETQYF. For the CDR3, the DNA is TGTGCCAGCAGGCTCCCCATGGGCGAGACCCAGTACTTC.

The chain uses TRBV9 and TRBJ1-1, with TRBD1 matching 9 bases. The V gene end was trimmed by 7 bases and the J gene end by 1 base; junction bases not matched to a gene: 8. This CDR3 region has 15 residues. The germline gives CDR1 SGDLS, CDR2 YYNGEE. CDR3 coding DNA: TGTGCCAGCGGAGTCCCGGGACAGGGGAACACTGAAGCTTTCTTT. Its translation is CASGVPGQGNTEAFF. Full variable domain (remainder filled in from reference TRBV9 and TRBJ1-1): DSGVTQTPKHLITATGQRVTLRCSPRSGDLSVYWYQQSLDQGLQFLIQYYNGEERAKGNILERFSAQQFPDLHSELNLSSLELGDSALYFCASGVPGQGNTEAFFGQGTRLTVV.

This clone showed up just once. V and J are TRBV30 and TRBJ1-1, with 8 nucleotides matching TRBD1. Germline assignment: CDR1 GTSNPN and CDR2 SVGIG (reference sequence). The CDR3 loop spans 13 amino acids. The V and J ends lost 6 bases and 2 bases, in that order; junction bases with no gene match: 5. CDR3 nucleotides: TGTGCCTGTCGACAGGGGTTTAACACTGAAGCTTTCTTT. Its translation: CACRQGFNTEAFF.

A few counts support this clone. The J gene is TRBJ2-7, the V gene TRBV11-2, with 8 bases that match TRBD2. This CDR3 contains 17 residues. V lost 0 bases, J lost 3 bases, and 10 bases stayed unmatched. In germline, CDR1 is SGHAT, CDR2 FQNNGV. The CDR3 coding sequence is TGTGCCAGCAGCTTAGATCCAGCGGGGGCCACTCTCTACGAGCAGTACTTC. Protein product: CASSLDPAGATLYEQYF.

This sequence joins TRBV18 and TRBJ1-4; D is unresolved. The CDR3 covers 14 residues. The germline CDR1 and CDR2 sequences are KGHSH and LQKENI. With 3 bases removed from V and 8 bases from J, the gap between germline ends came to 13 bases. The CDR3 DNA reads as TGTGCCAGCTCACCCGGGATGAAGGGCGAAAAACTGTTTTTT. Residues: CASSPGMKGEKLFF.

The chain couples TRBV20-1 to TRBJ1-2; 11 nucleotides align to TRBD1. The length of the CDR3 is 14 residues. V shed 3 bases, J shed 2 bases, and the junction held 2 bases outside the gene matches. Germline lookup yields CDR1 DFQATT and CDR2 SNEGSKA (reference sequence). As DNA, the CDR3 is TGCAGTGCTAGTGGGACAGGGGGGAACTATGGCTACACCTTC. Encoded protein: CSASGTGGNYGYTF.

This clone was recorded once. This rearrangement joins TRBV27 to TRBJ1-1; no reliable D call. Germline CDR1 is MNHEY and CDR2 is SMNVEV (reference sequence). The CDR3 sequence is 13 residues long. V gave up 4 bases and J gave up 4 bases, with 10 bases separating them. The CDR3 reads CASSYGVATEAFF. CDR3 DNA sequence: TGTGCCAGCAGTTACGGGGTGGCCACTGAAGCTTTCTTT.

The chain has TRBV14 and TRBJ2-1, with D possibly being TRBD2 (5 bases). Germline V CDR1 and CDR2: SGHDN, FVKESK. Trimming stripped 4 bases from V and 6 bases from J, with 13 bases between. The CDR3 length is 14 residues. This CDR3 is CASSPRGLRNEQFF. DNA of the CDR3: TGTGCCAGCAGCCCACGTGGACTGCGCAATGAGCAGTTCTTC.